Listed here is a single TCR beta chain. Assay: immunoSEQ multiplex PCR; the TCRdb copy retains only in-frame clones and omits some. The table includes 100,000 to 150,000 clones, 70% to 90% detected once. Germline loops: CDR1 MNHNS, CDR2 SASEGT. The CDR3 spans 16 residues. Trimming left V 0 bases short and J 2 bases short, with 11 bases between. The data originate from a study of blood T cell repertoires in COVID-19. Study at large: The cDNA or gDNA used as material had been derived from T cells, B-cell-depleted T cells, or PBMCs.

This clonotype was obtained from a woman of 80 years or more with acute or convalescent COVID-19. Sequenced input: peripheral blood. This chain uses TRBV6-1 with TRBJ1-3, with D perhaps matching TRBD1 (5 bases). The CDR3 coding sequence is TGTGCCAGCAGTGAAGCGGGGTTAGGGGCTGGAAACACCATATATTTT. It encodes CASSEAGLGAGNTIYF.